The count of the clone carrying this TCR beta chain is one. The record originates from a study of blood T cell repertoires in COVID-19. On the study more broadly: Sites in the United States, Italy and Spain provided acute and convalescent COVID-19 samples.

V gave up 6 bases and J gave up 5 bases, with 7 bases separating them. CDR3 length: 11 amino acids. Per the germline V gene, CDR1 is MNHEY and CDR2 is SVGAGI. Data came from immunoSEQ multiplex PCR; TCRdb stores just in-frame clones and leaves some out. Here the sample spans 250,000 to 300,000 clones, 70% to 90% being singletons. This chain connects TRBV6-5 to TRBJ1-2; possibly TRBD1 for D (5 bases). Sequencing was done on a sample of peripheral blood. This clonotype was obtained from a man aged 60 to 69 who had recovered from COVID-19. The CDR3 coding sequence is TGTGCCAGCAGGCGGGGGTATGGCTACACCTTC. Residues: CASRRGYGYTF.